The 24 T cell receptor beta chains listed next were all sequenced from one sample in a study of Graves' ophthalmopathy and Graves' hyperthyroidism. The sequenced template was RNA, covering the TCR beta CDR3 region. First-round RT-PCR relied on HTBI primers, and a second-round multiplex PCR came next. TCRdb reprocessed the multiplex PCR reads with MiXCR, giving one entry per CDR3 protein. The sample shows around 1,200,000 distinct CDR3 sequences, 36% of them seen only once. Material: peripheral blood or thyroid tissue (not recorded which). The receptor set was obtained from an adult man with Graves' hyperthyroidism.

With respect to this clonotype: A read error may explain this, as a much larger clone is one base away. The V call is TRBV2, the J call TRBJ1-5; the D is unclear. The CDR3 contains 15 residues. Germline assignment: CDR1 SNHLY and CDR2 FYNNEI. The CDR3 protein is CASGESWGSNQPQHF. The CDR3 coding sequence is TGTGCCAGCGGTGAGTCGTGGGGTAGCAATCAGCCCCAGCATTTT.

In its sample, this clonotype was seen many times. The genes are TRBV20-1 and TRBJ2-7, with TRBD1 matching over 7 bases. V trimming: 3 bases; J trimming: 3 bases; junction bases outside the gene matches: 8. From germline, CDR1 is DFQATT and CDR2 SNEGSKA (reference sequence). There are 14 residues in the CDR3. CDR3 DNA sequence: TGCAGTGCTAGGGAAGACAGGGTCCTCTACGAGCAGTACTTC. Translating it yields CSAREDRVLYEQYF.

CDR3 loop: CSFQGRTTEAFF. CDR3 coding DNA: TGCAGCTTCCAGGGGCGGACAACTGAAGCTTTCTTT. The chain is built from TRBV29-1 and TRBJ1-1; D is possibly TRBD1 (6 bases). The length of the CDR3 is 12 residues. Germline V gives CDR1 SQVTM, CDR2 ANQGSEA. V lost 8 bases and J lost 5, with 15 bases in between.

To note about this clonotype: Relative to the germline gene, one junction end is altered; a read error may explain this. The genes are TRBV7-2 and TRBJ1-6; D not certain. CDR1 is SGHTA and CDR2 is FQGNSA in the germline V gene. This CDR3 is built from 16 residues. CDR3 DNA: TGCGCCAGCAGCCAAGTAATTAGTTCCTATAATTCACCCCTCCACTTT. Translation gives CASSQVISSYNSPLHF.

The V call is TRBV29-1, the J call TRBJ2-6; possible D gene TRBD2, 7 bases. The V end lost 1 base, the J end lost 0 bases, and 10 bases lay between the germline ends. Germline CDR1 and CDR2: SQVTM and ANQGSEA. The CDR3 runs 16 residues. The CDR3 DNA reads as TGCAGCGTTGAAGGGGGGGGGCTCTCTGGGGCCAACGTCCTGACTTTC. Encoded protein: CSVEGGGLSGANVLTF.

This clonotype showed up many times. The rearrangement links TRBV29-1 to TRBJ2-5; weak D call: TRBD1 (5 bases). Germline V gene lookup returns CDR1 SQVTM and CDR2 ANQGSEA. V dropped 5 bases and J dropped 2 bases, with 12 bases sitting between them. This CDR3 is 13 amino acids long. CDR3 sequence reads: CSVTGKIQETQYF. For the CDR3, the DNA is TGCAGCGTTACAGGAAAAATACAAGAGACCCAGTACTTC.

The chain uses TRBV19 and TRBJ1-5; 8 nucleotides line up with TRBD1. Germline V lookup: CDR1 LNHDA, CDR2 SQIVND (reference sequence). This CDR3 has 13 residues. V lost 5 bases and J lost 9; bases outside the gene matches: 6. The CDR3: CASSGPGGWPQHF. The DNA for the CDR3 is TGTGCCAGTAGTGGGCCAGGGGGCTGGCCCCAGCATTTT.

The chain is built from TRBV12-3 or TRBV12-4 and TRBJ1-5, with TRBD1 identical over 11 bases. The length of the CDR3 is 16 residues. V dropped 5 bases and J dropped 3; count of bases not matched to a gene: 6. The CDR3 loop reads CASSLDRGLDNQPQHF. CDR3 nucleotides: TGTGCCAGCAGTCTGGACAGGGGGCTTGACAATCAGCCCCAGCATTTT.

The chain combines TRBV25-1 with TRBJ1-2; 10 nucleotides match TRBD1. The CDR3 has 13 residues. Germline loops: CDR1 MGHDK, CDR2 SYGVNS. The J segment lost 8 bases and the V segment lost 6 bases, leaving 6 bases of the junction unmatched. DNA for the CDR3: TGTGCCAGCAGGACAGGGGGCCGAGGCGGCTACACCTTC. It specifies CASRTGGRGGYTF.

V is TRBV29-1 and J is TRBJ2-7; the D gene is possibly TRBD2 (6 bases). Germline CDR1 SQVTM, CDR2 ANQGSEA. The CDR3 is 14 residues long. V was cut by 8 bases and J by 0 bases, with 17 bases left in between. CDR3 nucleotide sequence: TGCAGCTCGGGACTTTGGGACCTCTCCTACGAGCAGTACTTC. Its protein product is CSSGLWDLSYEQYF.

The chain has TRBV4-1 and TRBJ2-2; D uncertain. V was clipped by 0 bases and J by 4 bases, with 9 bases between them. Germline V gives CDR1 MGHRA, CDR2 YSYEKL. The CDR3 spans 15 residues. CDR3 sequence: CASSQESQRTGELFF. The CDR3 DNA sequence: TGCGCCAGCAGCCAAGAGTCTCAGCGCACCGGGGAGCTGTTTTTT.

This clonotype was recorded at least ten times. The rearrangement uses TRBV12-3 or TRBV12-4 and TRBJ1-1; D is ambiguous. V lost 7 bases, J lost 0 bases, and 9 bases lay in between. CDR3 length: 13 residues. In nucleotides, the CDR3 is TGTGCCAGCAAACAGCAAATGAACACTGAAGCTTTCTTT. Amino acids: CASKQQMNTEAFF.

The V gene is TRBV2, the J gene TRBJ2-2; 9 bases are a match to TRBD1. The CDR3 is 16 residues long. Germline loops: CDR1 SNHLY, CDR2 FYNNEI. The trim removed 6 bases at V and 5 bases at J, leaving 10 bases unmatched. The CDR3 loop reads CASSGHTGGATGELFF. Written as DNA, the CDR3 is TGTGCCAGCAGCGGACATACAGGGGGCGCGACCGGGGAGCTGTTTTTT.

This clonotype was seen only a few times. As the CDR3 is not closed by the conserved phenylalanine or tryptophan, this likely results from a read error. Because the CDR3's place on the DNA is in doubt, the DNA is left out and the CDR3 is given as listed by TCRdb. The V call is TRBV10-3, the J call TRBJ1-2; the table's TRBD1 call for D was not verified on the DNA. The CDR3 is 9 residues long, ends included. Per the germline V gene, CDR1 is ENHRY and CDR2 is SYGVKD. This CDR3 is CAINGDRGV.

The genes are TRBV15 and TRBJ1-1; D not resolved. The CDR3 runs 12 residues. The germline V gene has CDR1 LNHNV and CDR2 YYDKDF (reference sequence). Trimming cost V 3 bases and J 5 bases, with 7 bases left between them. The CDR3 bases are TGTGCCACCAGCAGCCGTCAAACTGAAGCTTTCTTT. This encodes CATSSRQTEAFF.

This clonotype came up a few times. In DNA, the CDR3 is TGTGCCAGCAGTTACCCACCGGGCGGCACAGAAGAGACCCAGTACTTC. Protein: CASSYPPGGTEETQYF. The chain carries TRBV6-5 and TRBJ2-5; D is unclear. From germline, CDR1 is MNHEY and CDR2 SVGAGI. The CDR3 is 16 amino acids. V dropped 2 bases and J dropped 3 bases, with 16 bases sitting between them.

As concerns this clonotype: A read error may produce the germline difference seen at one junction end. The CDR3 bases are TGTGCCAGCAGCCGCGGACGAACCGGGAACACCGAAGCTTTCTTT. This sequence encodes CASSRGRTGNTEAFF. The gene calls are TRBV7-6 and TRBJ1-1, with D hard to call. Germline values: CDR1 SGHVS, CDR2 FNYEAQ. This CDR3 has 15 amino acids.

The rearrangement links TRBV10-2 to TRBJ2-7; D may be TRBD1 (5 bases). Trimming stripped 4 bases from V and 3 bases from J, with 19 bases between. This CDR3 has 16 residues. Germline V gene lookup returns CDR1 WSHSY and CDR2 SAAADI. CDR3 amino acids: CASSARSRVALYEQYF. CDR3 nucleotide sequence: TGCGCCAGCAGTGCCAGATCCAGGGTCGCCCTCTACGAGCAGTACTTC.

The chain employs TRBV18 and TRBJ1-1; TRBD1 matches at 8 bases. The trim removed 0 bases at V and 3 bases at J, leaving 0 bases unmatched. Germline CDR1 KGHSH, CDR2 LQKENI. The CDR3 spans 14 residues. The CDR3 reads CASSPPDRDTEAFF. The CDR3 DNA follows: TGTGCCAGCTCACCACCGGACAGGGACACTGAAGCTTTCTTT.

The rearrangement links TRBV7-9 to TRBJ1-2; D might be TRBD1 (6 bases). This CDR3 has 16 amino acids. V lost 4 bases and J 4 bases, leaving 19 bases between the germline ends. Germline CDR1 reads SEHNR; CDR2 reads FQNEAQ (reference sequence). The CDR3 nucleotides are TGTGCCAGCAGCTGGTCCTACGGGGACACTGTCTATGGCTACACCTTC. Its translation: CASSWSYGDTVYGYTF.

This clonotype was seen just once. It may be a read error: a sequence one base away is much more abundant. The chain is built from TRBV12-3 or TRBV12-4 and TRBJ2-7; possible D gene TRBD2, 7 bases. The CDR3 extends over 14 amino acids. The V end lost 6 bases, the J end lost 3 bases, and 15 bases lay between the germline ends. CDR3 nucleotide sequence: TGTGCCAGCAGCTTAAACAGGGACTACTACGAGCAGTACTTC. This gives the protein CASSLNRDYYEQYF.

This chain connects TRBV15 to TRBJ1-1; 7 nucleotides align to TRBD1. Germline V gives CDR1 LNHNV, CDR2 YYDKDF (reference sequence). This CDR3 comprises 15 residues. The V gene end was trimmed by 5 bases and the J gene end by 5 bases; junction bases not matched to a gene: 11. CDR3 residues: CATSAGTALWTEAFF. The CDR3, as DNA: TGTGCCACCAGCGCAGGGACAGCTTTGTGGACTGAAGCTTTCTTT. Full variable domain (outside the CDR3, taken from reference TRBV15 and TRBJ1-1): DAMVIQNPRYQVTQFGKPVTLSCSQTLNHNVMYWYQQKSSQAPKLLFHYYDKDFNNEADTPDNFQSRRPNTSFCFLDIRSPGLGDTAMYLCATSAGTALWTEAFFGQGTRLTVV.

The CDR3 coding sequence is TGCAGCGCCGAAGGGGCAGGGGACACTGGAAACACCATATATTTT. Translated, it gives CSAEGAGDTGNTIYF. V gene TRBV29-1 combines with J gene TRBJ1-3, with D possibly TRBD1 on 6 matching bases. Germline V gives CDR1 SQVTM, CDR2 ANQGSEA. The CDR3 has 15 amino acids. The V gene lost 7 bases and the J gene lost 2 bases, with 18 bases spanning the gap.

This clonotype was recorded many times. The genes are TRBV29-1 and TRBJ2-2; 9 bases map to TRBD1. The germline V gene has CDR1 SQVTM and CDR2 ANQGSEA. Losses at the gene ends were 7 bases for V and 15 bases for J; bases not matched to a gene: 9. The length of the CDR3 is 11 residues. The CDR3 spells CSGLTGGLMFF. CDR3 nucleotide sequence: TGCAGCGGGTTGACAGGGGGACTAATGTTTTTT.